This T cell receptor (beta chain) came from a study of T cell responses to AZD1222 COVID-19 vaccine. Study-level results: Vaccine-associated CD4 TCRs ranged over spike, dominating at 160-218 and 743-854. Only a handful of people who got AZD1222 tested seropositive at baseline.

As concerns this clone: Antigen specificity is unknown.

Deletions cut 4 bases from V and 7 bases from J, with 10 bases between. This CDR3 is 12 amino acids long. CDR1 WSHSY and CDR2 SAAADI come from the germline V gene. TCRdb keeps only in-frame clones here, not all; method: immunoSEQ multiplex PCR. This table has about 150,000 clones, roughly nine tenths appearing once. The chain links TRBV10-2 to TRBJ1-2; D not certain. This receptor was obtained from an adult who received the AZD1222 COVID-19 vaccine. The sequences come from peripheral blood, collected 28 days after the second AZD1222 dose. CDR3 in amino acids: CASSVELGGYTF. In DNA, the CDR3 is TGCGCCAGCAGTGTTGAGCTCGGTGGCTACACCTTC.